This T cell receptor (beta chain) originates from a study of control samples from healthy donors and cancer patients. The method was immunoSEQ multiplex PCR; TCRdb's version includes in-frame clones alone and lacks a portion of them. This sample has 80,000 or so clones; 75% to 95% occur once, and the top ten carry approximately 15%. The CDR3 runs 13 residues. Trimming stripped 2 bases from V and 5 bases from J, with 9 bases between. The V gene's germline CDR1 is MNHEY and CDR2 SMNVEV (reference sequence). The source of this sequence is a man in his fifties or sixties in good health. The chain employs TRBV27 and TRBJ2-5; maybe TRBD1 (6 bases). The sequenced sample consisted of blood. CDR3 nucleotide sequence: TGTGCCAGCAGTTTAAGGGGGAAGGAGACCCAGTACTTC. Its protein is CASSLRGKETQYF.